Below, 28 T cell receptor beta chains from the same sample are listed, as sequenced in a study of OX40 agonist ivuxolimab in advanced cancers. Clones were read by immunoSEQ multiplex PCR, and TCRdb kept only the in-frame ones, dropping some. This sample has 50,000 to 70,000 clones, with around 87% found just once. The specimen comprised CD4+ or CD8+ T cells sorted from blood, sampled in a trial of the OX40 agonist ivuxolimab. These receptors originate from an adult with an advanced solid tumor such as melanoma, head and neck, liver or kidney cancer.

CDR3 amino acids: CASSRQFTGELFF. Written as DNA, the CDR3 is TGTGCCAGCAGCAGACAGTTCACCGGGGAGCTGTTTTTT. This rearrangement joins TRBV21-1 to TRBJ2-2; the table assigns TRBD1, which was not confirmed against the DNA. TRBV21-1 is a pseudogene. The CDR3 spans 13 residues.

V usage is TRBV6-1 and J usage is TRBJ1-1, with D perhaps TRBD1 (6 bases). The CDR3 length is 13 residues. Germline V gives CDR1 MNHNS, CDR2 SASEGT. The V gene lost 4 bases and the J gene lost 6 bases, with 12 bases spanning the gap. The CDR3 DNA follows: TGTGCCAGCAGTGCAGGGGACTACTCTGAAGCTTTCTTT. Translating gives CASSAGDYSEAFF.

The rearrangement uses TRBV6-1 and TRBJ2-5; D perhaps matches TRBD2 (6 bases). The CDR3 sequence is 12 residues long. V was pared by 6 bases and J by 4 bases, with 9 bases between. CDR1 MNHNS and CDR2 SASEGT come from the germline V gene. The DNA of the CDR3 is TGTGCCAGCAGGGGGGGTCTAGAGACCCAGTACTTC. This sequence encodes CASRGGLETQYF.

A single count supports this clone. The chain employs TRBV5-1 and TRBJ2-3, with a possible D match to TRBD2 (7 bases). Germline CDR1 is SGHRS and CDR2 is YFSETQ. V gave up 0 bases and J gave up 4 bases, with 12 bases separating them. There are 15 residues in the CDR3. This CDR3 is CASSLGGGGSDTQYF. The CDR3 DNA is TGCGCCAGCAGCTTGGGGGGGGGCGGTTCAGATACGCAGTATTTT.

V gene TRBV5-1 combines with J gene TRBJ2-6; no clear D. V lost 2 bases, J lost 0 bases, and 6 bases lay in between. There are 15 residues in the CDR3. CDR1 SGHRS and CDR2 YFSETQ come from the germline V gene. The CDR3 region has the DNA TGCGCCAGCAGCTTCGGAGCCTCTGGGGCCAACGTCCTGACTTTC. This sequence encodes CASSFGASGANVLTF.

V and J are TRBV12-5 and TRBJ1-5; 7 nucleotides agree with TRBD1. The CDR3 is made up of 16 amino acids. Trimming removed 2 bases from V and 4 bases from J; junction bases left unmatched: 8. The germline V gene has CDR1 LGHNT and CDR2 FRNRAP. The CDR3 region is CASGLPTGVMNQPQHF. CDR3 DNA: TGTGCTAGTGGTTTGCCTACAGGGGTAATGAATCAGCCCCAGCATTTT.

CDR3 sequence (DNA): TGTGCCAGTCATAGGACAGACCAAGAGACCCAGTACTTC. Its protein is CASHRTDQETQYF. The V call is TRBV19, the J call TRBJ2-5, with a tentative D call TRBD1 (6 bases). Germline loops: CDR1 LNHDA, CDR2 SQIVND (reference sequence). The CDR3 runs to 13 residues. V dropped 8 bases and J dropped 0 bases, with 10 bases sitting between them.

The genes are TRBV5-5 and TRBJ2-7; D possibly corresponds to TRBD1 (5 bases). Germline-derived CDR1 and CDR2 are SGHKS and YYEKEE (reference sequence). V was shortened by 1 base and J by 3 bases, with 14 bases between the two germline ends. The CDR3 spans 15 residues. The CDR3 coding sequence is TGTGCCAGCAGCTTGTTACCGGACATAAGCTACGAGCAGTACTTC. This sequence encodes CASSLLPDISYEQYF. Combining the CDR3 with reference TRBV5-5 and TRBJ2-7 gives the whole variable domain DAGVTQSPTHLIKTRGQQVTLRCSPISGHKSVSWYQQVLGQGPQFIFQYYEKEERGRGNFPDRFSARQFPNYSSELNVNALLLGDSALYLCASSLLPDISYEQYFGPGTRLTVT.

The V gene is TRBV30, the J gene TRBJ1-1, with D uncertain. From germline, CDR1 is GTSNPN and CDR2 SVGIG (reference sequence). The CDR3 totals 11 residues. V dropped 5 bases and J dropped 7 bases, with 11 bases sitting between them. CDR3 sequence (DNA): TGTGCCTGGGCCAGGTCGGGTGAAGCTTTCTTT. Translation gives CAWARSGEAFF. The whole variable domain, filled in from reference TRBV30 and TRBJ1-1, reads SQTIHQWPATLVQPVGSPLSLECTVEGTSNPNLYWYRQAAGRGLQLLFYSVGIGQISSEVPQNLSASRPQDRQFILSSKKLLLSDSGFYLCAWARSGEAFFGQGTRLTVV.

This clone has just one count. CDR3 in amino acids: CASSTGLYNEQFF. DNA of the CDR3: TGCGCCAGCAGCACTGGACTCTACAATGAGCAGTTCTTC. The rearrangement uses TRBV5-1 and TRBJ2-1; tentative D call: TRBD2 (5 bases). V was clipped by 4 bases and J by 3 bases, with 8 bases between them. The CDR3 runs 13 residues. Germline-derived CDR1 and CDR2 are SGHRS and YFSETQ. Drawing the rest from reference TRBV5-1 and TRBJ2-1, the complete variable domain is KAGVTQTPRYLIKTRGQQVTLSCSPISGHRSVSWYQQTPGQGLQFLFEYFSETQRNKGNFPGRFSGRQFSNSRSEMNVSTLELGDSALYLCASSTGLYNEQFFGPGTRLTVL.

The CDR3 protein is CASSYSSIRTEAFF. CDR3 nucleotide sequence: TGTGCCAGCAGTTACTCTAGCATACGCACTGAAGCTTTCTTT. The chain couples TRBV6-5 to TRBJ1-1; no clear D gene. CDR3 length equals 14 residues. The germline gives CDR1 MNHEY, CDR2 SVGAGI. Trimming removed 0 bases from V and 4 bases from J, with 9 bases in between.

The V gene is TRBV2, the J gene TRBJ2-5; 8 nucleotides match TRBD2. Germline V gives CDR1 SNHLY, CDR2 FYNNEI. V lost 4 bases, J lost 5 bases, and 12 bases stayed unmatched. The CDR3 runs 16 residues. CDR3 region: CASSARGGATRETQYF. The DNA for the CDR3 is TGTGCCAGCAGTGCACGGGGGGGCGCTACCCGGGAGACCCAGTACTTC.

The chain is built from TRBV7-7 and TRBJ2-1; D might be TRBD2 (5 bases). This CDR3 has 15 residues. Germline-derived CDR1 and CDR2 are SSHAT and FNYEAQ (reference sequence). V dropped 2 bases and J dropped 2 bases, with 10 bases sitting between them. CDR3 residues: CASSLMDSAYNEQFF. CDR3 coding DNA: TGTGCCAGCAGCTTAATGGACTCCGCCTACAATGAGCAGTTCTTC.

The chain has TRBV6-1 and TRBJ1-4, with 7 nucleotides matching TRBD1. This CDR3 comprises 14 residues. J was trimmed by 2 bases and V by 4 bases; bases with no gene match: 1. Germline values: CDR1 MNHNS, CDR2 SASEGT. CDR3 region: CASSAGQTNEKLFF. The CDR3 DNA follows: TGTGCCAGCAGTGCGGGACAGACTAATGAAAAACTGTTTTTT.

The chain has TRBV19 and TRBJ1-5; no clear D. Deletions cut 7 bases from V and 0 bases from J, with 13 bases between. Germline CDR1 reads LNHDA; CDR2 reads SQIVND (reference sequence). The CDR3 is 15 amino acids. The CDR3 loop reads CASTLGTVSNQPQHF. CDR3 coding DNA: TGTGCCAGTACCCTCGGAACAGTTAGCAATCAGCCCCAGCATTTT.

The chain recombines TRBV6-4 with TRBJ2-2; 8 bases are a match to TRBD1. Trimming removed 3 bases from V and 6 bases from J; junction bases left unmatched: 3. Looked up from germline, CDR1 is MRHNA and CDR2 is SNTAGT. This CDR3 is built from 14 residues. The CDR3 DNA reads TGTGCCAGCAGTGATACGGACAGGGCCGGGGAGCTGTTTTTT. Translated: CASSDTDRAGELFF.

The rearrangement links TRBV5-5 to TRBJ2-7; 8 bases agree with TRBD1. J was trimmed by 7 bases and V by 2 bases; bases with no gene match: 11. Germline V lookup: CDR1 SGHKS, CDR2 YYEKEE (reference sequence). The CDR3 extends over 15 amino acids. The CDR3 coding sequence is TGTGCCAGCAGCTTAACCGGGACAGGACTAAGGGAGCAGTACTTC. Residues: CASSLTGTGLREQYF.

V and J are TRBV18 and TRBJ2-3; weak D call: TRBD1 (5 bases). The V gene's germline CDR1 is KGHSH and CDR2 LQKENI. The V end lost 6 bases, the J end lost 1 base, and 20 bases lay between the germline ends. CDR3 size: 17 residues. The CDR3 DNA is TGTGCCAGCTCGCCCCAGATATTGGTCAGGGGCACAGATACGCAGTATTTT. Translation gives CASSPQILVRGTDTQYF.

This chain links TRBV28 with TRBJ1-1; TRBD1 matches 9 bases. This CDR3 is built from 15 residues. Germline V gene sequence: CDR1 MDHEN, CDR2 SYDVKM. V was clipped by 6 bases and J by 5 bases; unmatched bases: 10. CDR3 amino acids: CASSPLTGGRTEAFF. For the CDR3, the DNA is TGTGCCAGCAGCCCCCTCACAGGGGGCAGGACTGAAGCTTTCTTT. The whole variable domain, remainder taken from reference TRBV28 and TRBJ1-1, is DVKVTQSSRYLVKRTGEKVFLECVQDMDHENMFWYRQDPGLGLRLIYFSYDVKMKEKGDIPEGYSVSREKKERFSLILESASTNQTSMYLCASSPLTGGRTEAFFGQGTRLTVV.

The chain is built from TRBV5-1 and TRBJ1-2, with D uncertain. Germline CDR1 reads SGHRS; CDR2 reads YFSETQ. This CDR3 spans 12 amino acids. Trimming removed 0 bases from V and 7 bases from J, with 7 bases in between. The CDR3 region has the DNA TGCGCCAGCAGCTTGGAGCGGGCTGGCTACACCTTC. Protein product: CASSLERAGYTF.

The CDR3 DNA reads as TGTGCCAGCAGCGACGACGGGAACACTGAAGCTTTCTTT. Its translation is CASSDDGNTEAFF. The V call is TRBV2, the J call TRBJ1-1, with D unclear. This CDR3 is built from 13 residues. Trimming removed 6 bases from V and 1 base from J, with 9 bases in between. Germline CDR1 is SNHLY and CDR2 is FYNNEI.

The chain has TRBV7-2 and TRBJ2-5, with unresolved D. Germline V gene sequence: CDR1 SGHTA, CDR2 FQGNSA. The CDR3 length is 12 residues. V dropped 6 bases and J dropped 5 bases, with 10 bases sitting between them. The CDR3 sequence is CASSLFRETQYF. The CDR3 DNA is TGTGCCAGCAGTCTCTTCCGGGAGACCCAGTACTTC.

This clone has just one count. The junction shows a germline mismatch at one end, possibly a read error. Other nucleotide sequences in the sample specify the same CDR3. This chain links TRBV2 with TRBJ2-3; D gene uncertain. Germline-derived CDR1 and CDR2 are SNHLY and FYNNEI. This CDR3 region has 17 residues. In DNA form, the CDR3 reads TGTGCTAGCAGTAGTGGTCAAGCCGGAAGGTACACAGATACGCAGTATTTT. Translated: CASSSGQAGRYTDTQYF.

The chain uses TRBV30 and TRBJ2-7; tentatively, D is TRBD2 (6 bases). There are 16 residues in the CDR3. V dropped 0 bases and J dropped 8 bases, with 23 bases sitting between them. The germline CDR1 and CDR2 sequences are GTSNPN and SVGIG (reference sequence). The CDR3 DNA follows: TGTGCCTGGAGTGTAGGGGTGCGGGGCTCCACTCCTCAGCAGTACTTC. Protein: CAWSVGVRGSTPQQYF.

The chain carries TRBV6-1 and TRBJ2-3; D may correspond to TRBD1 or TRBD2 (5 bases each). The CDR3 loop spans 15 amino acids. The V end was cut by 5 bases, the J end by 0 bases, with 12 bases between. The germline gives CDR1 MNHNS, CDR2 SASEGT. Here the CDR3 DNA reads TGTGCCAGCAGTTGGGGGACCGCAAGCACAGATACGCAGTATTTT. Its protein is CASSWGTASTDTQYF.

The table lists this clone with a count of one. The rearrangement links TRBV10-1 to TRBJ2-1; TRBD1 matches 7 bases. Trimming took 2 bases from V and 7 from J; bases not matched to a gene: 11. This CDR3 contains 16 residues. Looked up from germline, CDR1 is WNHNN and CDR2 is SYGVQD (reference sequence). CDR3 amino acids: CASSEEGALLGNEQFF. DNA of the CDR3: TGCGCCAGCAGTGAGGAGGGGGCCCTGCTTGGGAATGAGCAGTTCTTC.

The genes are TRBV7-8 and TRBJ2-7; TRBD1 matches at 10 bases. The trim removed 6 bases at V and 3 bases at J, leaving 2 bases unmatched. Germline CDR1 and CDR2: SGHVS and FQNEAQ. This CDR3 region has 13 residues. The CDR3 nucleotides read TGTGCCAGCAGTGGACAGGGGGTCTACGAGCAGTACTTC. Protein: CASSGQGVYEQYF.

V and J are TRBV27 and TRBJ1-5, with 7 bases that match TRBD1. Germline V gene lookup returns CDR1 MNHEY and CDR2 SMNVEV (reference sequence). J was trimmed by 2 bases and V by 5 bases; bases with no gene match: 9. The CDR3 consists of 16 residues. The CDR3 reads CASSPRTGSGNQPQHF. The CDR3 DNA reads TGTGCCAGCAGTCCCCGGACAGGTTCAGGCAATCAGCCCCAGCATTTT.